The clone carrying this TCR beta chain was observed a single time. This entry is derived from a study of technical replicates of blood from several donors. Measured with immunoSEQ multiplex PCR; TCRdb has only the in-frame clones, and not every one. Of 85,000 to 95,000 clones listed, about 95% are singletons. CDR1 is SGHAT and CDR2 is FQNNGV in the germline V gene. The V end lost 1 base, the J end lost 2 bases, and 11 bases lay between the germline ends. The CDR3 runs 15 residues. The source is a human donor in good health. The genes are TRBV11-2 and TRBJ2-5; perhaps TRBD2 as D (6 bases). Sequencing was carried out using T cells isolated from PBMCs. CDR3 sequence reads: CASSLAWDLQETQYF. In DNA form, the CDR3 reads TGTGCCAGCAGCTTAGCCTGGGACTTACAAGAGACCCAGTACTTC.